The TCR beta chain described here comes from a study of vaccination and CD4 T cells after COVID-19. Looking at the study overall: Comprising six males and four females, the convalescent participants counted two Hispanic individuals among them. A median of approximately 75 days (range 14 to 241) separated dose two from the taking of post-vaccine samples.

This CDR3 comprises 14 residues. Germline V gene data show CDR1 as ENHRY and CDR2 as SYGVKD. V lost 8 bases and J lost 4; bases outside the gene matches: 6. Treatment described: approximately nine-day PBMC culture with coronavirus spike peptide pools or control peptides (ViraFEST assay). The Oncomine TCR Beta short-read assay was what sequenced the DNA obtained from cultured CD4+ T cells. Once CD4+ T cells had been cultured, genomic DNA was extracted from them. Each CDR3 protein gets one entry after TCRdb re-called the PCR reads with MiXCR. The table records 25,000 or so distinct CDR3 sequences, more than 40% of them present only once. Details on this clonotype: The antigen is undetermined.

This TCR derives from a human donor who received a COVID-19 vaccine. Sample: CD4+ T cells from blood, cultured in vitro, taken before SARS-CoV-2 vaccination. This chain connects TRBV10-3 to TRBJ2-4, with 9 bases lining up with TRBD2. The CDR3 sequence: CAILGGGGKNIQYF. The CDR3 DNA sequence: TGTGCCATCCTTGGCGGGGGGGGGAAAAACATTCAGTACTTC.